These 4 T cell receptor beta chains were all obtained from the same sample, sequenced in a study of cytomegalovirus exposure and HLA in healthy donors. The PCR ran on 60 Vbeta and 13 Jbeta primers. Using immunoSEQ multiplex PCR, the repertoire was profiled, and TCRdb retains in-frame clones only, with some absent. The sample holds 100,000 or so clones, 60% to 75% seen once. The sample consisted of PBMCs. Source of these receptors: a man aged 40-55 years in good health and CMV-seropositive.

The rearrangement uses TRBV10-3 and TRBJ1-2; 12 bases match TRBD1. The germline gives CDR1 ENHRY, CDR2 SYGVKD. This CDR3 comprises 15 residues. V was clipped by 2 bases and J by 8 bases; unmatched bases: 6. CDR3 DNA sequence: TGTGCCATCAGTGAGGTGGGACAGGGGGCAAAAGGCTACACCTTC. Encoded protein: CAISEVGQGAKGYTF.

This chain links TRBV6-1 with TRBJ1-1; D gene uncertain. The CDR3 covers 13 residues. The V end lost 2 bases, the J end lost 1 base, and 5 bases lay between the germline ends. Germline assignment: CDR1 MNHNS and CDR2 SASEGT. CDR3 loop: CASSEQSNTEAFF. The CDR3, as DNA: TGTGCCAGCAGTGAACAATCGAACACTGAAGCTTTCTTT.

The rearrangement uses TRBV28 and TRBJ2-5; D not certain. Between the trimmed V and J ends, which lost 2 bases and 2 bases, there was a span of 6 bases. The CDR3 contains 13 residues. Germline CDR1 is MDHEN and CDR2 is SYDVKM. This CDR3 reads CASSLPQQETQYF. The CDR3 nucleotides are TGTGCCAGCAGTTTACCCCAGCAAGAGACCCAGTACTTC.

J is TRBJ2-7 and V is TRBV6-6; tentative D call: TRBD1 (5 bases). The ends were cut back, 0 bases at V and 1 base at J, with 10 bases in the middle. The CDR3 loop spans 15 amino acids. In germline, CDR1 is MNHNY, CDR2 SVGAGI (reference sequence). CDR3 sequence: CASSYSVDSSYEQYF. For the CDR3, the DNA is TGTGCCAGCAGTTACTCGGTTGACAGTTCCTACGAGCAGTACTTC.